This T cell receptor beta chain stems from a study of regulatory T cells in long-lasting Graves disease (dated by TCRdb to the early 2020s). Concerning the study at large: Antithyroid drugs had been taken for less than 3 months by newly diagnosed Graves' disease patients. Patients with persistent Graves' disease were compared with patients with newly diagnosed Graves' disease using TCR sequencing and RNA sequencing of peripheral blood. The study took place in China and was registered as a clinical trial. A total of about 35 samples underwent TCR sequencing, from about 13 patients with persistent Graves' disease and around 20 patients with newly diagnosed Graves' disease.

The germline V gene yields KGHDR for CDR1 and SFDVKD for CDR2. The CDR3, from cysteine to phenylalanine, totals 15 residues. The DNA shown is the 45-base CDR3, in frame from base 1. V is shortened by 4 bases, J by 1 base, and the region joining them spans 12 bases. The receptor library was made with multiplex PCR. The data were produced on an Illumina HiSeq 4000. TCR beta libraries were built with iRepertoire HTBI primers and Arm-PCR amplification of CDR3 regions. Gel purification was performed on PCR products prior to sequencing. As for the original processing: Gene usage analysis of CDR3 amino acid clonotypes relied on the 55 to 80 TRBV and 12 to 15 TRBJ segments identified across samples. Filtered high-quality paired reads were merged into contigs using COPE and FqMerger. BLAST was used to align contigs to the IMGT TRBV, TRBD and TRBJ reference genes, and CDR3 was defined following IMGT. Any clonotype with a frequency above 0.1% was classified as a highly expanded clone. Shannon entropy served as the measure of repertoire diversity, while the Gini coefficient captured V-J evenness. A clonotype was considered public if more than one individual shared it. TCRdb's own reprocessing of the public reads used fastp at Q25 and MiXCR and kept productive beta chains. Rows with a matching CDR3 protein are joined into one entry that keeps the most common DNA and genes. The V and J calls reflect TCRdb's pipeline rather than the authors' work. The sample records 500,000 or so distinct CDR3 sequences, about 17% of which are singletons. More than 9% of the sample is held by the ten biggest clonotypes.

The time point label on this specimen signifies: newly diagnosed GD, antithyroid drugs for less than 3 months. For both TCR sequencing and RNA sequencing, RNA was extracted from PBMCs using TRIzol. The diagnosis of Graves' disease followed American Thyroid Association guidelines. Patients for the study were recruited at an endocrinology department in Xi'an, China. Each patient gave 8.5 to 9.5 milliliters of peripheral blood, collected in an EDTA anticoagulant tube. Ficoll Paque Plus density gradient separation was used to isolate PBMCs, and no additional T cell sorting was done. An Agilent 2100 Bioanalyzer and agarose gel were used to check RNA quality, while a NanoDrop 2000 measured RNA concentration. On this clonotype itself: No cognate antigen has been identified for it. No base-level quality is on record; no much larger clone is a single base apart.

Overall study outcomes, separate from this receptor: Sequencing and analysis were restricted to the TCR beta chain. Preferential use of TRBV28, TRBJ1-2 and TRBJ2-5 was observed in persistent disease, whereas TRBV20-1 and TRBJ2-1 were favored in newly diagnosed disease. Compared with newly diagnosed patients, persistent Graves' disease patients had lower TCR Shannon entropy and fewer highly expanded clones, which suggests clonal expansion. Only peripheral blood was studied, because thyroid tissue, the primary lesion, was inaccessible. As a limitation, the authors acknowledged that the small sample size may reduce accuracy. Persistent patients shared more public clonotypes among themselves (over 2,500) than newly diagnosed patients did (approximately 970).

The same data also went into a second study, on T cells in Graves' hyperthyroidism and ophthalmopathy. As the second paper documents: Stable Graves' hyperthyroidism was defined as the absence of progression to ophthalmopathy over 18 months of follow-up. Hyperthyroidism patients were newly diagnosed, had a disease duration of under 2 months, and were aged 18 to 65 years. The study excluded patients with uncontrolled infections, other autoimmune diseases, pregnancy or lactation. Clinical symptoms, serum thyroxine and TRAb, thyroid ultrasound, and orbital computed tomography formed the basis for the diagnoses. For the first round of RT-PCR on the TCR CDR3, the HTBI primer set was used together with the Qiagen OneStep RT-PCR kit. Most expanded thyroid clonotypes (frequency above 0.001) were also detected in blood, suggesting blood repertoires may reflect thyroid immune responses. A 13 V-J signature model separated ophthalmopathy from stable hyperthyroidism, with around 90% sensitivity and 81.08% specificity in cross-validation and 80%/75% in testing. In validation, the model predicted progression to ophthalmopathy with over 60% sensitivity and roughly 72% specificity, a median of approximately 6.5 months before onset. A discovery cohort of about a hundred patients, roughly 40 with Graves' ophthalmopathy and fewer than 65 with stable Graves' hyperthyroidism, was used to find distinguishing TCR V-J signatures. Whether ophthalmopathy could be predicted prospectively was tested in an independent validation cohort made up of under 20 hyperthyroidism patients plus 17 patients who later progressed to ophthalmopathy. The 90 or so discovery patients were randomly split 7:3 into training and test sets. Thyroid tissue and blood T-cell repertoires from roughly 6 Graves' hyperthyroidism patients were also compared in the study. After sampling, hyperthyroidism patients received methimazole starting at 30 mg daily, and ophthalmopathy patients received high-dose intravenous methylprednisolone. Libraries were constructed in a second round of multiplex PCR, after which size selection and purification were carried out. The libraries were sequenced on an Illumina HiSeq2000 using paired-end 100 bp reads. Raw data were processed with SOAPnuke, discarding reads with adapters, uncalled bases, mean Phred below 15, or no exact constant-primer or identifier match. COPE v1.2.5 was used to merge high-quality paired reads, and clonotypes were defined as unique nucleotide sequences. Clonotypes were aligned to IMGT TRBV, TRBD and TRBJ reference segments using MiTCR v1.1. Analysis was restricted to V-J combinations with a frequency above 0.0001, which covered approximately 99% of repertoires. The TCS score was defined as the ratio of F50 (clonal expansion) to E x V (chaos), calculated using BLOSUM62-based TCRdist between CDR3 peptides within each V-J. Welch's t-statistics and random forest reduced around 520 V-J features to about 13, which were used in a naive Bayes classifier (R e1071). No statistical method was used to fix the sample size in advance, and group allocation was not hidden from the investigators. According to the paper, TCR Vbeta CDR3 sequencing was carried out on around 140 peripheral blood samples, which came from fewer than 50 ophthalmopathy, approximately 72 hyperthyroidism and roughly 17 progressor patients.

This receptor was identified in a man aged 40-49 years with Graves disease. Donor details come from another sample of the same person, matched by shared clones. The sequence joins TRBV24-1 to TRBJ2-5; matching of 6 bases hints at TRBD2 as the D gene. Specimen: peripheral blood mononuclear cells (PBMCs), collected at new diagnosis, from a patient treated with antithyroid drugs. The CDR3 protein sequence reads: CATSDSGTFQETQYF. The nucleotide sequence reads as follows: TGTGCCACCAGTGACTCCGGGACTTTCCAAGAGACCCAGTACTTC.